Below, one T cell receptor (beta chain) is given with its context. The target of this receptor is not known. Within one base of it there is no much larger clone, and no base qualities were kept. This CDR3 is also generated by other DNA sequences in the sample. CDR1 and CDR2 are drawn from the germline V gene: SGHTA, FQGNSA. V loses 1 base, J loses 0 bases, and the germline ends lie 6 bases apart. The CDR3 holds 14 amino acids from the cysteine to the phenylalanine. Only CDR3 DNA is held: 42 bases, read in frame from base 1. This sample was taken from a study of shared clonotypes between healthy human individuals (TCRdb year 2020). Regarding the complete study: The cohort included a few men and a couple of women between 18 and 49 years of age. To estimate repertoire size and how much clonotypes are shared between individuals, the study performed deep sequencing of blood TCR repertoires from about five healthy adults. To increase sequencing depth and limit assay-specific biases, TCR repertoire library preparation and sequencing were carried out by different laboratories using diverse techniques. Each donor's leukapheresis produced roughly between roughly 0.94 and 9.5 billion PBMCs. Points the paper makes about the study in general: Sampling was restricted to blood, and TCR repertoires in tissue are likely to differ from TCR repertoires in blood. The genetic and exposure-history diversity represented was limited by the small number of donors. Pairwise subsampling led to the expectation that sequencing depth would affect the degree of clonotype sharing among donors.

TCR CDR3 regions were amplified from genomic DNA by multiplex PCR using the deep immunoSEQ assay. For each cell subset, the extracted genomic DNA was distributed evenly across all wells of several immunoSEQ 96-well plates, and each plate served as one replicate. For unsorted PBMC, about 300 ng genomic DNA, equal to about 29,000 T cell genomes, was loaded into each replicate PCR. Genomic DNA from unsorted PBMC was sequenced over ten immunoSEQ deep assay plates. The purified libraries were quantified using a Qubit 3.0 fluorometer, sized with a Bioanalyzer 2100, and then quantified again using the KAPA Library Quantification kit. Each immunoSEQ 96-well plate was sequenced on its own single-read 150-cycle Illumina NextSeq 550 flow cell. The study's processing was this. Because only junctional sequences without quality scores were contained in the immunoSEQ output, filtering matching that applied to full-length reads could not be performed. To assign V/J genes and CDR3, sequences were annotated using PyIR, a Python wrapper for IgBLAST v1.9, with IMGT germline references. Any read was removed if the V/J assignment was weak (E-value above 1e-6), the CDR3 was missing, or the read contained stop codons, out-of-frame junctions, or ambiguous translated residues. V3J clonotypes were defined as sequences sharing the same inferred V gene, J gene, and CDR3 amino acid sequence. The percentage overlap between two repertoires was calculated by dividing the number of shared unique clonotypes by the size of the smaller repertoire. Three approaches were used to assess repertoire richness: RTK rarefaction, the Chao1 estimator, and Recon v2.1 estimates of unobserved clonotypes. Not all clones reach the TCRdb copy of this immuneACCESS table, which keeps in-frame sequences only. Checked studies attribute under half of the gap to unresolved V genes and leave the rest unexplained. The V and J calls and clone size come from that table; D and trimming were worked out from the DNA. In all, the sample holds around 530,000 clones, and around three quarters of those were seen once. 12% of the sample is held by the ten biggest clonotypes.

Healthy HIV-negative adults with no recently reported acute infections or vaccinations were included as donors. All donors were Caucasian adults living in Nashville, Tennessee, USA. For unsorted samples, tens of millions of PBMCs were counted, and genomic DNA was extracted using the QIAamp DNA Blood Mini kit. Blood was collected by leukapheresis, and PBMCs were isolated by Ficoll-Histopaque density gradient centrifugation and then cryopreserved in liquid nitrogen vapor phase. The sample was PBMCs. The sequence is built from TRBV7-2 and TRBJ1-1; TRBD1 is possibly the D segment (5 matching bases). This TCR was recovered from a woman aged 40 to 55 in good health. Some clones in this sample may be carry-over from other donors' samples. The CDR3 region: CASSLGGLNTEAFF. In nucleotides, the sequence is TGTGCCAGCAGCTTAGGGGGCCTGAACACTGAAGCTTTCTTT.